The rows below give T cell receptor beta chains drawn from one sample of a study of multiple sclerosis patients with progressive multifocal leukoencephalopathy. Profiling relied on immunoSEQ multiplex PCR, and the TCRdb table lists in-frame clones only, not all of them. Found here are more than 30,000 clones, approximately 88% of them singletons; the top ten hold about 6.1%. Sequenced material: PBMCs, taken from a patient treated with natalizumab. The origin of the receptors is a woman aged 40 to 50 with progressive multifocal leukoencephalopathy. The CDR3 runs from the conserved cysteine through the conserved F or W. Fields, in order: D gene, J gene, V gene, CDR3 protein. D genes are given only for firm matches.

D: .; J: TRBJ1-3; V: TRBV30; CDR3: CAWGSMGGQVIYF
D: .; J: TRBJ2-2; V: TRBV5-1; CDR3: CASSLVAGPNTGELFF
D: .; J: TRBJ1-3; V: TRBV10-1; CDR3: CASSDGPGNTIYF
D: TRBD1; J: TRBJ1-2; V: TRBV29-1; CDR3: CSVDNPAGGYGYTF
D: .; J: TRBJ1-6; V: TRBV5-1; CDR3: CASSLEGANNSPLHF
D: .; J: TRBJ1-1; V: TRBV11-2; CDR3: CASSLKRLNTEAFF
D: TRBD1; J: TRBJ1-5; V: TRBV4-2; CDR3: CASSPGTGEKANQPQHF
D: TRBD1; J: TRBJ2-3; V: TRBV29-1; CDR3: CSGAQGAHSTDTQYF
D: .; J: TRBJ1-1; V: TRBV27; CDR3: CASSLIQAGTTEAFF
D: TRBD1; J: TRBJ2-2; V: TRBV23-1; CDR3: CASSQPTGWNTGELFF
D: TRBD1; J: TRBJ2-2; V: TRBV5-8; CDR3: CASSTPGQGVTGELFF
D: .; J: TRBJ1-5; V: TRBV2; CDR3: CASSVYRDVQPQHF
D: .; J: TRBJ1-5; V: TRBV7-2; CDR3: CASSLIGGDRSQPQHF
D: TRBD1; J: TRBJ2-7; V: TRBV18; CDR3: CASSLDRYEQYF
D: .; J: TRBJ1-5; V: TRBV4-2; CDR3: CASSQVGRGPNQPQHF
D: .; J: TRBJ1-5; V: TRBV6-5; CDR3: CAAAPHPGQPQHF
D: .; J: TRBJ1-4; V: TRBV19; CDR3: CASSIGQRSNEKLFF
D: TRBD1; J: TRBJ1-2; V: TRBV28; CDR3: CASSFLGQGYGYTF
D: .; J: TRBJ2-1; V: TRBV5-1; CDR3: CASSLLSGVSSYNEQFF
D: TRBD1; J: TRBJ2-5; V: TRBV18; CDR3: CASSPPQGSETQYF
D: .; J: TRBJ2-1; V: TRBV7-9; CDR3: CASSPTEGGEQFF
D: .; J: TRBJ2-5; V: TRBV2; CDR3: CASSDWGSGTQYF
D: .; J: TRBJ1-3; V: TRBV7-9; CDR3: CASSSGGTLSGNTIYF
D: TRBD2; J: TRBJ2-7; V: TRBV20-1; CDR3: CSARDYLAQYF
D: .; J: TRBJ2-7; V: TRBV18; CDR3: CASSPGAGGSEQYF
D: TRBD1; J: TRBJ1-1; V: TRBV4-3; CDR3: CASSQDRTGPEAFF
D: .; J: TRBJ1-1; V: TRBV7-2; CDR3: CASSLYREAFF
D: .; J: TRBJ2-3; V: TRBV7-2; CDR3: CASSNRGSGGLDTQYF
D: .; J: TRBJ2-2; V: TRBV9; CDR3: CASSVGHVNTGELFF
D: .; J: TRBJ2-1; V: TRBV29-1; CDR3: CSVDGTHYNEQFF
D: .; J: TRBJ2-7; V: TRBV11-2; CDR3: CASSFYRAAYEQYF
D: TRBD1; J: TRBJ1-4; V: TRBV27; CDR3: CASSRTGGNEKLFF
D: .; J: TRBJ1-1; V: TRBV2; CDR3: CASSKEERTEAFF
D: .; J: TRBJ1-1; V: TRBV7-3; CDR3: CASSRSGGLTEAFF
D: .; J: TRBJ2-2; V: TRBV15; CDR3: CATSRGTENTGELFF
D: TRBD2; J: TRBJ2-3; V: TRBV9; CDR3: CASSVVPFGTSGGLATQYF
D: .; J: TRBJ2-1; V: TRBV12-5; CDR3: CASGLVTAVSSYNEQFF
D: .; J: TRBJ1-5; V: TRBV30; CDR3: CAWSGTAGGGQPQHF
D: TRBD1; J: TRBJ1-1; V: TRBV4-1; CDR3: CASSQVRGQVTEAFF
D: TRBD2; J: TRBJ2-1; V: TRBV4-3; CDR3: CASSQTSGGYNEQFF
D: TRBD2; J: TRBJ2-1; V: TRBV30; CDR3: CAWSERTSGRAGEQFF
D: .; J: TRBJ1-2; V: TRBV7-2; CDR3: CASSLAFHETYGYTF
D: TRBD2; J: TRBJ2-3; V: TRBV10-3; CDR3: CATGLAGDGADTQYF
D: .; J: TRBJ2-2; V: TRBV10-1; CDR3: CALRDLSSGELFF